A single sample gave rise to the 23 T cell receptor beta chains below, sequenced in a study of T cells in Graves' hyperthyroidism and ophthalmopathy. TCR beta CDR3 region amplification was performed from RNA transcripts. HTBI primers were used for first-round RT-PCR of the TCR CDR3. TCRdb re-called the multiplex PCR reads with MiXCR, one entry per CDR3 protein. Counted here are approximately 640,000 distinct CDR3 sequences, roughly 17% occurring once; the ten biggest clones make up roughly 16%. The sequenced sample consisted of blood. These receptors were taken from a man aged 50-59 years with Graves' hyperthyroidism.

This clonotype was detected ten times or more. The CDR3 DNA reads as TGTGCCAGCAGTGAAGGCGTTGCTACGACCTACGAGCAGTACTTC. Its protein product is CASSEGVATTYEQYF. J is TRBJ2-7 and V is TRBV2; D gene unclear. This CDR3 has 15 amino acids. Germline V CDR1 and CDR2: SNHLY, FYNNEI. Trimming cost V 1 base and J 2 bases, with 12 bases left between them.

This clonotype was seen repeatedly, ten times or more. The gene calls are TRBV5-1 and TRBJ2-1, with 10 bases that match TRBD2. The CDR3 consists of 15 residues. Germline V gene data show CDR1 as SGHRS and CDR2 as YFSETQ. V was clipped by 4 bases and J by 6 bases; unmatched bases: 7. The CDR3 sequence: CASSAPSGSGNEQFF. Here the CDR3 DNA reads TGCGCCAGCAGCGCACCTAGCGGGAGCGGCAATGAGCAGTTCTTC. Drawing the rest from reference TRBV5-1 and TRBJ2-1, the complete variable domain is KAGVTQTPRYLIKTRGQQVTLSCSPISGHRSVSWYQQTPGQGLQFLFEYFSETQRNKGNFPGRFSGRQFSNSRSEMNVSTLELGDSALYLCASSAPSGSGNEQFFGPGTRLTVL.

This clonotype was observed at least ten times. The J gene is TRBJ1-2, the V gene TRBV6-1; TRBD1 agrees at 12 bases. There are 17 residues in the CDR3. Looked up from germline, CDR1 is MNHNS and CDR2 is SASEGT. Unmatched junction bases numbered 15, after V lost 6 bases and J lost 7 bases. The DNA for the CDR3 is TGTGCCAGCAGACCGCCCGGGACAGGGGGCGTTATGGCTGGCTACACCTTC. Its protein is CASRPPGTGGVMAGYTF.

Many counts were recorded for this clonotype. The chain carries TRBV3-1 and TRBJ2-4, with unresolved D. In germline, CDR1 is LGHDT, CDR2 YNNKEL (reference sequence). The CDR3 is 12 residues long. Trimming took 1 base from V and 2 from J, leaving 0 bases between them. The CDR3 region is CASSQAKNIQYF. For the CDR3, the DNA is TGTGCCAGCAGCCAAGCCAAAAACATTCAGTACTTC. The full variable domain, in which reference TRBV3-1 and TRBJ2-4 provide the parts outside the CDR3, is DTAVSQTPKYLVTQMGNDKSIKCEQNLGHDTMYWYKQDSKKFLKIMFSYNNKELIINETVPNRFSPKSPDKAHLNLHINSLELGDSAVYFCASSQAKNIQYFGAGTRLSVL.

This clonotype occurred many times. The CDR3: CASSPPDGYEQYF. CDR3 nucleotides: TGTGCCAGCAGTCCCCCGGACGGGTACGAGCAGTACTTC. This chain uses TRBV27 with TRBJ2-7; D uncertain. The CDR3 contains 13 residues. With 5 bases removed from V and 4 bases from J, the gap between germline ends came to 12 bases. Germline V gene data show CDR1 as MNHEY and CDR2 as SMNVEV (reference sequence).

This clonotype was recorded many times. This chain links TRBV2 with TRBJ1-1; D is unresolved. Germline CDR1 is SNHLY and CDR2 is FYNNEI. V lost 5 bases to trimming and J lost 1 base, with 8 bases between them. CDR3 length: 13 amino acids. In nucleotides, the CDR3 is TGTGCCAGCAGTCCCCTAGAGAACACTGAAGCTTTCTTT. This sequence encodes CASSPLENTEAFF.

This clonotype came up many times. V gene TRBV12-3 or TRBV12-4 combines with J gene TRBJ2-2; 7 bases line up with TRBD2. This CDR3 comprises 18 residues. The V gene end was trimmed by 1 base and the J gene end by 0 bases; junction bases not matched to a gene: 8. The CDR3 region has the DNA TGTGCCAGCAGTTTAGGGACTCTAGCGGTCACGAACACCGGGGAGCTGTTTTTT. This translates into CASSLGTLAVTNTGELFF.

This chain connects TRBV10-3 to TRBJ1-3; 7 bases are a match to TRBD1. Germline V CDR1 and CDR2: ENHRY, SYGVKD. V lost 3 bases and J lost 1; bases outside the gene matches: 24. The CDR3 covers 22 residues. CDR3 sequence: CAISDYRMNRQGRAWSGNTIYF. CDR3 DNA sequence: TGTGCCATCAGTGACTACAGAATGAATCGACAGGGCAGGGCTTGGTCTGGAAACACCATATATTTT.

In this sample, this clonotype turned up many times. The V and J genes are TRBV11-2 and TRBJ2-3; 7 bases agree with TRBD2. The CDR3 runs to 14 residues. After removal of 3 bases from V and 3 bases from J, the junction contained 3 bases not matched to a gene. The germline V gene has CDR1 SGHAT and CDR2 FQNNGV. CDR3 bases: TGTGCCAGCAGCTTGCGAGCGGGAACAGATACGCAGTATTTT. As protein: CASSLRAGTDTQYF.

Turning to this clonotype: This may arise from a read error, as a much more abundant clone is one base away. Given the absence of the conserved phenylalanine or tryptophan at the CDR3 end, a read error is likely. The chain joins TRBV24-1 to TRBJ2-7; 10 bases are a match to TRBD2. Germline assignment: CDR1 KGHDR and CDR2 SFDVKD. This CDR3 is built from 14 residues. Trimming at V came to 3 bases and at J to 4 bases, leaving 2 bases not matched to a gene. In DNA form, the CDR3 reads TGTGCCACCAGTGATGCAGCGGGAGGGTACGAGCAGTACCTC. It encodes CATSDAAGGYEQYL.

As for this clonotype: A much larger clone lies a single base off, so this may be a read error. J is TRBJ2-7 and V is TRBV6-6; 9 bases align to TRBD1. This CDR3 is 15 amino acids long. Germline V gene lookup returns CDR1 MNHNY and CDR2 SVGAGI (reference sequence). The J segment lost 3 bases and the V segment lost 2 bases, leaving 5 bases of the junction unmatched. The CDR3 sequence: CASSYVVGQGYEQYF. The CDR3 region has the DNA TGTGCCAGCAGTTACGTGGTGGGACAGGGCTACGAGCAGTACTTC.

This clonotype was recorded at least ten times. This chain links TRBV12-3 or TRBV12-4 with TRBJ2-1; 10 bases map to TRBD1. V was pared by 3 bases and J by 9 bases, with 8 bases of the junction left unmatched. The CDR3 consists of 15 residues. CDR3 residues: CASSFRDRGFAEQFF. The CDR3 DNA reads TGTGCCAGCAGTTTCCGGGACAGGGGTTTTGCTGAGCAGTTCTTC.

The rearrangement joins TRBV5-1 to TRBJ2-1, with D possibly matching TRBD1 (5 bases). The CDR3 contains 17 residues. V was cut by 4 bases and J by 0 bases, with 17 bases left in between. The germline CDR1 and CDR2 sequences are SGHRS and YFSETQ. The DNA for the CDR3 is TGCGCCAGCAGCCCCCCAGGGCGTAAAAGCTCCTACAATGAGCAGTTCTTC. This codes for CASSPPGRKSSYNEQFF. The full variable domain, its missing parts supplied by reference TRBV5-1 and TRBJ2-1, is KAGVTQTPRYLIKTRGQQVTLSCSPISGHRSVSWYQQTPGQGLQFLFEYFSETQRNKGNFPGRFSGRQFSNSRSEMNVSTLELGDSALYLCASSPPGRKSSYNEQFFGPGTRLTVL.

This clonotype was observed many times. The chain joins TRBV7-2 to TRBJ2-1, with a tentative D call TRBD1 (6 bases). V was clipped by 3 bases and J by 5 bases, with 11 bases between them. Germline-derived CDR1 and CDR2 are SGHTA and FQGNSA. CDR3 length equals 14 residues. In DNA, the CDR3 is TGTGCCAGCAGCTTCCAGGACAGACACAATGAGCAGTTCTTC. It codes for CASSFQDRHNEQFF. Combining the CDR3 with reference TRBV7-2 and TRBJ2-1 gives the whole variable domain GAGVSQSPSNKVTEKGKDVELRCDPISGHTALYWYRQSLGQGLEFLIYFQGNSAPDKSGLPSDRFSAERTGGSVSTLTIQRTQQEDSAVYLCASSFQDRHNEQFFGPGTRLTVL.

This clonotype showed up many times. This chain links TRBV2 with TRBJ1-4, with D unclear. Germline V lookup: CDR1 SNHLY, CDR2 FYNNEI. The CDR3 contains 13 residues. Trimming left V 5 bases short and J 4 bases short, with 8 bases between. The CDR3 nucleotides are TGTGCCAGCAGTCCGACATATAATGAAAAACTGTTTTTT. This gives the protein CASSPTYNEKLFF. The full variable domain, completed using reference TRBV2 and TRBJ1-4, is EPEVTQTPSHQVTQMGQEVILRCVPISNHLYFYWYRQILGQKVEFLVSFYNNEISEKSEIFDDQFSVERPDGSNFTLKIRSTKLEDSAMYFCASSPTYNEKLFFGSGTQLSVL.

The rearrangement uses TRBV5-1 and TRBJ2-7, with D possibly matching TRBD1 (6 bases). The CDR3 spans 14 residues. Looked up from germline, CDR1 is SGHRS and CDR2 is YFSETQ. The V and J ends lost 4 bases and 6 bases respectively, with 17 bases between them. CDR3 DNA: TGCGCCAGCAGCCCTGCTCATCCAGGGGTCGAGCAGTACTTC. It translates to CASSPAHPGVEQYF.

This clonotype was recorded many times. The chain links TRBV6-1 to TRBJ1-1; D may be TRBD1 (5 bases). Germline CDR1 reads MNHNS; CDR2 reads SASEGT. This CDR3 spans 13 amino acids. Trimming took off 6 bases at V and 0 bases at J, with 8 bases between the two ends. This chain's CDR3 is CASSTTVNTEAFF. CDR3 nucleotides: TGTGCCAGCAGCACGACAGTGAACACTGAAGCTTTCTTT.

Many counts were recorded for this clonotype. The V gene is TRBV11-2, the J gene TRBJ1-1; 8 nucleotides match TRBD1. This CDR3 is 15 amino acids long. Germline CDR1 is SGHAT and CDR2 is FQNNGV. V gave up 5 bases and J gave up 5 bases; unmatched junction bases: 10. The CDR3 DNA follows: TGTGCCAGCAGCCCGTTGGACAGGGTGGGAACTGAAGCTTTCTTT. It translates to CASSPLDRVGTEAFF.

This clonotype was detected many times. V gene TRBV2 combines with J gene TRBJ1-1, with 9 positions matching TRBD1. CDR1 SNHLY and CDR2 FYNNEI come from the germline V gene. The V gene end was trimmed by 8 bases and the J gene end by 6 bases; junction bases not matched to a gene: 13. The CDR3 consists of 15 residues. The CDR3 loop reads CASGGDRELVSEAFF. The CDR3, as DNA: TGTGCCAGCGGAGGGGACAGGGAGTTAGTCTCTGAAGCTTTCTTT.

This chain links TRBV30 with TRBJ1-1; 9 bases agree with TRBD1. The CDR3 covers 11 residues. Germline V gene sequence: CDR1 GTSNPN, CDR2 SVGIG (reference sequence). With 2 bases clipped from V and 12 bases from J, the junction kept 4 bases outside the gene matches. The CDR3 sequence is CAWSLGQGTFF. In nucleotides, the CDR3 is TGTGCCTGGAGTTTAGGACAGGGGACTTTCTTT.

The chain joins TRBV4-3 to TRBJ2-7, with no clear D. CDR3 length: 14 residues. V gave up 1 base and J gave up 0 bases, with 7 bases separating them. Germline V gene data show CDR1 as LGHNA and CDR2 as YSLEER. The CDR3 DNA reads TGCGCCAGCAGCCAAGCTGTGAGCTCCTACGAGCAGTACTTC. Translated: CASSQAVSSYEQYF.

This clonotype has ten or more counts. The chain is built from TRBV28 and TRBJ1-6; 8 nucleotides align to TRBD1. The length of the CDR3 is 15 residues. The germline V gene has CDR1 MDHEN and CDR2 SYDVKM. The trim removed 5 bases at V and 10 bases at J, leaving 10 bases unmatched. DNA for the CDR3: TGTGCCAGCAGTCCCCCGACAGGGGTTGGGTCACCCCTCCACTTT. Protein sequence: CASSPPTGVGSPLHF.

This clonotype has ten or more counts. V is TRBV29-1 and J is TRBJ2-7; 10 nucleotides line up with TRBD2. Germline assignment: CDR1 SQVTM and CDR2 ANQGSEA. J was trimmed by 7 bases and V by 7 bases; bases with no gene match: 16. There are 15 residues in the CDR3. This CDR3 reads CSAENRGTSAVEQYF. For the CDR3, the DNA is TGCAGCGCTGAGAACCGAGGGACTAGCGCAGTAGAGCAGTACTTC.